The source of this T cell receptor (beta chain) is a study of T-cell memory formation after mild COVID-19. Across the study: Clusters of TCRs were largely donor specific. Study-level points and caveats: The SARS-CoV-2 specificity of second-wave clones reaching peak at day 37 remained unverified. Shrinking CD4+ clones were chiefly CM and EM; CD8+ ones were chiefly EMRA.

Using constant-segment primers, 5'RACE produced TCR alpha and TCR beta cDNA libraries carrying sample barcodes and UMIs. TCRdb reanalysed the 5' RACE reads using MiXCR and keeps one entry per CDR3 protein. The data hold 450,000 to 650,000 distinct CDR3 sequences, with over 20% observed a single time. As concerns this clonotype: The target antigen is unknown.

CDR1 and CDR2 (germline): SGHVS, FQNEAQ. The CDR3 has 16 residues. V lost 5 bases and J lost 1, with 17 bases in between. Sample: PBMCs or a T cell subset sorted from them (not recorded which). This TCR derives from an adult woman who had mild COVID-19 (a few samples of this study predate the infection). Cell type and time point are not known. The chain joins TRBV7-8 to TRBJ1-1, with a tentative D call TRBD1 (6 bases). The CDR3 loop is CASSRGAQGTNTEAFF. The CDR3, as DNA: TGTGCCAGCAGCAGAGGGGCACAGGGAACGAACACTGAAGCTTTCTTT.